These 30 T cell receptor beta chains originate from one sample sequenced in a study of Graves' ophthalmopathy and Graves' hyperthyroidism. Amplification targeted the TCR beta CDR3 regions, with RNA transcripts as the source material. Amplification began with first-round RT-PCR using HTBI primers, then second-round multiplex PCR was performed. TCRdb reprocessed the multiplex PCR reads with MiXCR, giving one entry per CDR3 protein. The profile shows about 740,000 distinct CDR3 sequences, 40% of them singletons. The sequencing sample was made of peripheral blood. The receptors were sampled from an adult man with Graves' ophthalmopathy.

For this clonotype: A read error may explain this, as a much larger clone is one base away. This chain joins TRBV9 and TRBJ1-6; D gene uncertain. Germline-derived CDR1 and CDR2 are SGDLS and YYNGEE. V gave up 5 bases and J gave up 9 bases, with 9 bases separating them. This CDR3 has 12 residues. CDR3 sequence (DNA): TGTGCCAGCAGGGTTCTCAGTTCACCCCTCCACTTT. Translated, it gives CASRVLSSPLHF.

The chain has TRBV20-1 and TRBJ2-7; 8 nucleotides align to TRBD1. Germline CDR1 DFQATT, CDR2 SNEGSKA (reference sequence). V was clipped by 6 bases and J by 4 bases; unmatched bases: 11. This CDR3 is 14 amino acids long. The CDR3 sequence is CSALDRDFLYEQYF. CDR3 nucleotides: TGCAGTGCCTTGGACAGGGATTTTTTATACGAGCAGTACTTC.

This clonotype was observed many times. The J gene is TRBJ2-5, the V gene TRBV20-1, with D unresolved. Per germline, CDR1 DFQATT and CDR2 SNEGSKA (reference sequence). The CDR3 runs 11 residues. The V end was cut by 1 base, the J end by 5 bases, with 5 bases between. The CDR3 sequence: CSARGGETQYF. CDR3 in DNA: TGCAGTGCTAGAGGTGGGGAGACCCAGTACTTC.

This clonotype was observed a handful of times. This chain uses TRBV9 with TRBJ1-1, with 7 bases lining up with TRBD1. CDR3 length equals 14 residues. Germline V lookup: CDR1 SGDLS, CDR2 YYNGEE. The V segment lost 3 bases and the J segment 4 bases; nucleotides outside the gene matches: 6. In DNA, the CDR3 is TGTGCCAGCAGCGAGGGGGCGGGGATCACTGAAGCTTTCTTT. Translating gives CASSEGAGITEAFF.

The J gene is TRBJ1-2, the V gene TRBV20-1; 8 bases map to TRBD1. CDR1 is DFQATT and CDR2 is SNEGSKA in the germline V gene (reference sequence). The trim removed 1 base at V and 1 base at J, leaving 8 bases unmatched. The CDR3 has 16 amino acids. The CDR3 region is CSARALGQGGNYGYTF. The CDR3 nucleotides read TGCAGTGCTAGAGCCTTAGGACAGGGCGGTAACTATGGCTACACCTTC.

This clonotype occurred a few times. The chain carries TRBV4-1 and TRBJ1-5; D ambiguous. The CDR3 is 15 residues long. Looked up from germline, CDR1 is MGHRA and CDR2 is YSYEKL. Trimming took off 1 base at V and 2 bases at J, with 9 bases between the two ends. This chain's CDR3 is CASSQARDGNQPQHF. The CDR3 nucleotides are TGCGCCAGCAGCCAAGCCCGGGATGGCAATCAGCCCCAGCATTTT.

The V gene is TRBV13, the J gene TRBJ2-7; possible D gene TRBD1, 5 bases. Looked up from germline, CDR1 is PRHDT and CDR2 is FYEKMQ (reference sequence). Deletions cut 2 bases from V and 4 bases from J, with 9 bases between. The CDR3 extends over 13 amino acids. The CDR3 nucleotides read TGTGCCAGCAGCTTACAGGGTTTGTACGAGCAGTACTTC. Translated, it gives CASSLQGLYEQYF. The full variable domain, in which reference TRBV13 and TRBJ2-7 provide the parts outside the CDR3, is AAGVIQSPRHLIKEKRETATLKCYPIPRHDTVYWYQQGPGQDPQFLISFYEKMQSDKGSIPDRFSAQQFSDYHSELNMSSLELGDSALYFCASSLQGLYEQYFGPGTRLTVT.

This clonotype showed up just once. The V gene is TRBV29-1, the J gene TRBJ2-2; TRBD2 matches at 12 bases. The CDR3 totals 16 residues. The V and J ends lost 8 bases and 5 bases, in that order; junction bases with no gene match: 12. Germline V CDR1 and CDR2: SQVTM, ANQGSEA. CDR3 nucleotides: TGCAGCTTAATGCCGCTAGCGGGAGGGCCAACCGGGGAGCTGTTTTTT. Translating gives CSLMPLAGGPTGELFF.

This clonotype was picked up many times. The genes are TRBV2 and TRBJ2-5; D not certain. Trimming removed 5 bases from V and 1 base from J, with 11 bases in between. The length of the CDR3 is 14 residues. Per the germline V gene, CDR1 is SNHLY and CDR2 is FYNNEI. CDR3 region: CASSTWVSQETQYF. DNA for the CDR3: TGTGCCAGCAGTACTTGGGTCAGCCAAGAGACCCAGTACTTC.

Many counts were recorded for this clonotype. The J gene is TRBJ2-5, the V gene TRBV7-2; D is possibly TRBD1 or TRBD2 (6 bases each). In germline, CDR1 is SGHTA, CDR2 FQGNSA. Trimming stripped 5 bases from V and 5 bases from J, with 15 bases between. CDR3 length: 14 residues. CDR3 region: CASSPSRGLETQYF. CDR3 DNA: TGTGCCAGCAGCCCCAGCCGGGGGCTGGAGACCCAGTACTTC.

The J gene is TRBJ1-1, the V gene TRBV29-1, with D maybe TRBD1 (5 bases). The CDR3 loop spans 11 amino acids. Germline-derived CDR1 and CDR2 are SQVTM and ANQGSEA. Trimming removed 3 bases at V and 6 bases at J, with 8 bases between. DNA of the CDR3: TGCAGCGTTGACTCGGGGGCTGAAGCTTTCTTT. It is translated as CSVDSGAEAFF.

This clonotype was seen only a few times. CDR3 DNA sequence: TGCGCCAGCAGTCCAGACCGGGACAGGGGTTACGAGCAGTACTTC. The encoded protein is CASSPDRDRGYEQYF. The chain uses TRBV5-1 and TRBJ2-7; 10 bases fit TRBD1. CDR1 SGHRS and CDR2 YFSETQ come from the germline V gene. V was clipped by 5 bases and J by 4 bases; unmatched bases: 9. The CDR3 length is 15 residues.

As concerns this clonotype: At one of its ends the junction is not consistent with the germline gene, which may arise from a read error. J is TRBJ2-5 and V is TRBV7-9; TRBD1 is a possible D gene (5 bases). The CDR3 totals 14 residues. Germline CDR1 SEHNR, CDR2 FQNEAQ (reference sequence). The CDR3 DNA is TGTGCCAGCAGCCCTGAGACAGCGCAAGAGACCCAGTGCTTC. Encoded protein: CASSPETAQETQCF. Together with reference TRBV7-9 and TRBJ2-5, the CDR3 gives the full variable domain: DTGVSQNPRHKITKRGQNVTFRCDPISEHNRLYWYRQTLGQGPEFLTYFQNEAQLEKSRLLSDRFSAERPKGSFSTLEIQRTEQGDSAMYLCASSPETAQETQCFGPGTRLLVL.

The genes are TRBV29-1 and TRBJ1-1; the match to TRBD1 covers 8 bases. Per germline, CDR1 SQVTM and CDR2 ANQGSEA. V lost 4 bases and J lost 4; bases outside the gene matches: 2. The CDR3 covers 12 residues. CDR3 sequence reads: CSVGQGATEAFF. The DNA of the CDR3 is TGCAGCGTTGGTCAGGGGGCCACTGAAGCTTTCTTT. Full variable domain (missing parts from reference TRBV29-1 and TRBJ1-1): SAVISQKPSRDICQRGTSLTIQCQVDSQVTMMFWYRQQPGQSLTLIATANQGSEATYESGFVIDKFPISRPNLTFSTLTVSNMSPEDSSIYLCSVGQGATEAFFGQGTRLTVV.

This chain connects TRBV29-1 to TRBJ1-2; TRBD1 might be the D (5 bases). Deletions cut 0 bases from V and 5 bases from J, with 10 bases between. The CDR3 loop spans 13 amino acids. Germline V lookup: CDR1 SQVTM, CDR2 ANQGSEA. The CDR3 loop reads CSVEEGPGYGYTF. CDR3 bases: TGCAGCGTTGAAGAAGGTCCAGGGTATGGCTACACCTTC.

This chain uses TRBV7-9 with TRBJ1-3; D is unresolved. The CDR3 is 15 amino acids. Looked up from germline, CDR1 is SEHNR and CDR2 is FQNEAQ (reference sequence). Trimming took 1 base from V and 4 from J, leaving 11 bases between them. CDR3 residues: CASSLGADPGNTIYF. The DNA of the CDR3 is TGTGCCAGCAGCTTAGGGGCAGACCCAGGAAACACCATATATTTT.

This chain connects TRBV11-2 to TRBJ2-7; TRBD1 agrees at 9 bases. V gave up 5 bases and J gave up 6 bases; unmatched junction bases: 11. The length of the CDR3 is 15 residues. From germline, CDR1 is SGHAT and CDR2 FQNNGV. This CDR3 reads CASSNTWTGDGEQYF. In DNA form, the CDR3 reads TGTGCCAGCAGCAATACGTGGACAGGGGACGGCGAGCAGTACTTC. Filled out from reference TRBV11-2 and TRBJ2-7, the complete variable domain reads EAGVAQSPRYKIIEKRQSVAFWCNPISGHATLYWYQQILGQGPKLLIQFQNNGVVDDSQLPKDRFSAERLKGVDSTLKIQPAKLEDSAVYLCASSNTWTGDGEQYFGPGTRLTVT.

The CDR3 DNA reads TGTGCCAGCAGCCTACGGGGAGTTGATGATGCTTTCTTT. Encoded protein: CASSLRGVDDAFF. J is TRBJ1-1 and V is TRBV6-5; D is uncertain. Trimming removed 6 bases at V and 11 bases at J, with 19 bases between. Germline CDR1 is MNHEY and CDR2 is SVGAGI. The CDR3 runs 13 residues.

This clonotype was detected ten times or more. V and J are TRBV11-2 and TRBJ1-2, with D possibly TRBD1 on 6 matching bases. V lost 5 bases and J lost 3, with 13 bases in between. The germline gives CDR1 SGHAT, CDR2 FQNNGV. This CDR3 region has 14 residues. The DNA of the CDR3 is TGTGCCAGCAGCCTCACGACAGGCTACTATGGCTACACCTTC. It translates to CASSLTTGYYGYTF.

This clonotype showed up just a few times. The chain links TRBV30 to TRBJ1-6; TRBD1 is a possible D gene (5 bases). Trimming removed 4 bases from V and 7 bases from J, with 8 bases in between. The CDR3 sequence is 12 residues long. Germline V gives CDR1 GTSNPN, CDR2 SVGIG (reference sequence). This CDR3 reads CAWTGSNSPLHF. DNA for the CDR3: TGTGCCTGGACAGGGAGCAATTCACCCCTCCACTTT.

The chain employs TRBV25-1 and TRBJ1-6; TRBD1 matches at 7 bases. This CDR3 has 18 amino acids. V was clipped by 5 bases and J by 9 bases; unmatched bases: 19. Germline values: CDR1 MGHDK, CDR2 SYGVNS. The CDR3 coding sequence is TGTGCCAGCAGTCCCCAGGGACAGCGATTTCCCAACACTTCACCCCTCCACTTT. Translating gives CASSPQGQRFPNTSPLHF.

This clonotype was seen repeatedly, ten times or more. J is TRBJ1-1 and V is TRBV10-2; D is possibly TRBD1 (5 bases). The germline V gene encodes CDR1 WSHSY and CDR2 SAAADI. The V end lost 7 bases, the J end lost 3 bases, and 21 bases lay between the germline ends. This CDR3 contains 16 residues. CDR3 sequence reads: CASNKDTSDKDTEAFF. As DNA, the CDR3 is TGCGCCAGCAACAAGGACACCTCCGATAAGGACACTGAAGCTTTCTTT.

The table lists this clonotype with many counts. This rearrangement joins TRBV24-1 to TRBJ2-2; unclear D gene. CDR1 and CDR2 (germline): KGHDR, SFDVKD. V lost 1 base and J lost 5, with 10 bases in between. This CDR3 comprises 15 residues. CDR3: CATSDLAPATGELFF. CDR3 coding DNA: TGTGCCACCAGTGATTTAGCCCCGGCTACCGGGGAGCTGTTTTTT.

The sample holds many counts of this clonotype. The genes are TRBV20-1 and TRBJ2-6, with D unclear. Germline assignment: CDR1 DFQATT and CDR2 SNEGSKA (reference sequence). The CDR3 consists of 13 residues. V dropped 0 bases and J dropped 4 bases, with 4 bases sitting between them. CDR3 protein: CSARDGGANVLTF. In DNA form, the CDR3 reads TGCAGTGCTAGAGATGGAGGGGCCAACGTCCTGACTTTC.

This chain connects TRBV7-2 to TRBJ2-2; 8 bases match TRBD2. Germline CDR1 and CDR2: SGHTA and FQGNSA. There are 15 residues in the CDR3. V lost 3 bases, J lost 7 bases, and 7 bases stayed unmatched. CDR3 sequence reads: CASSFSGSRVGELFF. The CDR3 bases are TGTGCCAGCAGCTTCAGCGGGAGTAGGGTCGGGGAGCTGTTTTTT.

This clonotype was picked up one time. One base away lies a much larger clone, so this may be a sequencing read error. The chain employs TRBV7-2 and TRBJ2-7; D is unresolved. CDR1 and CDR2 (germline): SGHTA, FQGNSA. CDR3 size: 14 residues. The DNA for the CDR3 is TGTGCCAGCAGCTTGGACGGAAGCTCCTACGAGCAGTGCTTC. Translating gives CASSLDGSSYEQCF.

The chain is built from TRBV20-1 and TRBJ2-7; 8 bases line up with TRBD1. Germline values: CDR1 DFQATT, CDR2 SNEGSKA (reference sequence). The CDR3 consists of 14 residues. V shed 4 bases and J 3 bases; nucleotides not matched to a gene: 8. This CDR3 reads CSANRGAPDYEQYF. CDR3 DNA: TGCAGTGCTAACAGGGGGGCCCCCGACTACGAGCAGTACTTC.

CDR3 residues: CASSTPPYEQYF. The DNA of the CDR3 is TGTGCCAGTAGTACTCCCCCTTACGAGCAGTACTTC. This chain links TRBV7-9 with TRBJ2-7, with D unclear. This CDR3 has 12 amino acids. Germline CDR1 SEHNR, CDR2 FQNEAQ (reference sequence). With 9 bases removed from V and 4 bases from J, the gap between germline ends came to 13 bases.

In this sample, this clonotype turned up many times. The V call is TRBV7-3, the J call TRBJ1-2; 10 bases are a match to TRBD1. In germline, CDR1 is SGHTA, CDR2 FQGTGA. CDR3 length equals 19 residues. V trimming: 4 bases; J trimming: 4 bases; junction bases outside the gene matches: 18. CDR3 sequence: CASSSPVRDRGLAGYGYTF. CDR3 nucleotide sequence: TGTGCCAGCAGCTCCCCTGTCCGGGACAGGGGTCTTGCGGGCTATGGCTACACCTTC.

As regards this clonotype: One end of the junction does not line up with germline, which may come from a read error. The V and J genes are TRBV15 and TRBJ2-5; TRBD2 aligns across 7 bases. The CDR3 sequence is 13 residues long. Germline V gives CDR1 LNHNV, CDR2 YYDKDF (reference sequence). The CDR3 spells CATRLALRETQCF. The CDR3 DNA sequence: TGTGCCACCCGACTAGCTCTTAGGGAGACCCAGTGCTTC.